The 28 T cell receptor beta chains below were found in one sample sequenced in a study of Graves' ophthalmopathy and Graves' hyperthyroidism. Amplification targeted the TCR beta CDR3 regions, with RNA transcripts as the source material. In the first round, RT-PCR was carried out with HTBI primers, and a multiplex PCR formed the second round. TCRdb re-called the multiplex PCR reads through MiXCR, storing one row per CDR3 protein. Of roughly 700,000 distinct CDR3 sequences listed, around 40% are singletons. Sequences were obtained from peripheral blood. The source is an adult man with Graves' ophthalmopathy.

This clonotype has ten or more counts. CDR3 nucleotide sequence: TGTGCCAGCAGCTGGGGGACAGGGGCTGAAGCTTTCTTT. This codes for CASSWGTGAEAFF. The rearrangement uses TRBV7-9 and TRBJ1-1, with TRBD1 identical over 10 bases. Germline CDR1 and CDR2: SEHNR and FQNEAQ (reference sequence). The CDR3 has 13 residues. The V segment lost 4 bases and the J segment 6 bases; nucleotides outside the gene matches: 2.

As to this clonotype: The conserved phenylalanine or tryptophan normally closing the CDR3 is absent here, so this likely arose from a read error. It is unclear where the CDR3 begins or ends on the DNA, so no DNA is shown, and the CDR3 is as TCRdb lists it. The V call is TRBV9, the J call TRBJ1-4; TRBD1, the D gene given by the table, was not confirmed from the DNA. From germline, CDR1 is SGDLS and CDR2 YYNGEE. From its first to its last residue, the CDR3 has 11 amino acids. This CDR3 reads CASSVGTGAVY.

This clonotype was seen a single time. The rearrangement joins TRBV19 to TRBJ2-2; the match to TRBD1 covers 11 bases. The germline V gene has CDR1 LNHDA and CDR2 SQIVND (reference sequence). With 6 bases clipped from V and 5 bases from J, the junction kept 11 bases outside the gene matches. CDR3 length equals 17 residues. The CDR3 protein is CASSDQDRGRGTGELFF. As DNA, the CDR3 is TGTGCCAGTAGCGACCAGGACAGGGGGCGCGGTACCGGGGAGCTGTTTTTT.

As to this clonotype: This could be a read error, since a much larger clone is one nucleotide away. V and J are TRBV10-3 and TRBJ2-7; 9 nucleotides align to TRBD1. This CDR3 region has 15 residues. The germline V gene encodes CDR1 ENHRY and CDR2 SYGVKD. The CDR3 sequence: CAISEGQGTSYEQHF. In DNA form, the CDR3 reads TGTGCCATCAGTGAGGGACAGGGGACCTCCTACGAGCAGCACTTC.

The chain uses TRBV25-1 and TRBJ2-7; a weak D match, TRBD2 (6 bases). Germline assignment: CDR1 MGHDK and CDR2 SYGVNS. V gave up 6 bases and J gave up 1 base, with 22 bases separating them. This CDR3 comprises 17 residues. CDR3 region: CASSLPLAGGDSYEQYF. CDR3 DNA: TGTGCCAGCAGCTTACCTCTTGCCGGGGGAGATTCCTACGAGCAGTACTTC.

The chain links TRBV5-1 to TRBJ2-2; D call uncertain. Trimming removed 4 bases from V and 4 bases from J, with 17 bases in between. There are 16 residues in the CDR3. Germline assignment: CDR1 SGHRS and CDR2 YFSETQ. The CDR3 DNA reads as TGCGCCAGCAGCACATCACTTACCATCGCCACCGGGGAGCTGTTTTTT. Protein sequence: CASSTSLTIATGELFF.

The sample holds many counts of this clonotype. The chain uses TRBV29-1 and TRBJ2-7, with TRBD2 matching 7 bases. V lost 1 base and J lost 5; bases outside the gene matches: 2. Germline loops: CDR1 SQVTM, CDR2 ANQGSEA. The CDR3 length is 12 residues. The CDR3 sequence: CSVEGRGDEQYF. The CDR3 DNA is TGCAGCGTTGAAGGTCGGGGGGACGAGCAGTACTTC.

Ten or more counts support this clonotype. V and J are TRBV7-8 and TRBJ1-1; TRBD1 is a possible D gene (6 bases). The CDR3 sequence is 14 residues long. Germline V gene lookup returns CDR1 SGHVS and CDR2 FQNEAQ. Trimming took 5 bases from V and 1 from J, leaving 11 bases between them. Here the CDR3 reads CASSKGQTNTEAFF. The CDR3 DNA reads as TGTGCCAGCAGCAAAGGACAGACGAACACTGAAGCTTTCTTT.

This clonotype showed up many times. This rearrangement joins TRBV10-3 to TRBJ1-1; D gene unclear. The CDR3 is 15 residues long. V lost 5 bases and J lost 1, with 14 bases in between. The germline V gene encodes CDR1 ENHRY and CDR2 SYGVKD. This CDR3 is CAISLGKAENTEAFF. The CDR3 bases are TGTGCCATCAGTCTCGGTAAAGCCGAGAACACTGAAGCTTTCTTT.

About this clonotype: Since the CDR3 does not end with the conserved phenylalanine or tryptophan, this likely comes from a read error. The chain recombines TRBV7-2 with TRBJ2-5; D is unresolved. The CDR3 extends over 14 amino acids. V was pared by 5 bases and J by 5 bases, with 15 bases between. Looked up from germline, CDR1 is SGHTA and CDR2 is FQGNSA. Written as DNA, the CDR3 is TGTGCCAGCAGCACGTCCGGGCCCCGGGAGACCCAGTACCTC. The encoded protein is CASSTSGPRETQYL.

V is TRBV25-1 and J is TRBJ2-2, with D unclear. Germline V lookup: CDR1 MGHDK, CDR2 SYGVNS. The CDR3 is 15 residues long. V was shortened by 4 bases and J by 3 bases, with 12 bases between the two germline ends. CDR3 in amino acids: CASSARDGYTGELFF. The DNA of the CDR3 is TGTGCCAGCAGTGCTAGAGACGGTTACACCGGGGAGCTGTTTTTT.

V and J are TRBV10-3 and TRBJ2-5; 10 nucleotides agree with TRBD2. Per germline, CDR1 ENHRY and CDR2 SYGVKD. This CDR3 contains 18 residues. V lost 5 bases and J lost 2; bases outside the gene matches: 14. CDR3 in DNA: TGTGCCATCAGTCATTCAGGGGACTTAGCGGGGGGACAAGAGACCCAGTACTTC. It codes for CAISHSGDLAGGQETQYF.

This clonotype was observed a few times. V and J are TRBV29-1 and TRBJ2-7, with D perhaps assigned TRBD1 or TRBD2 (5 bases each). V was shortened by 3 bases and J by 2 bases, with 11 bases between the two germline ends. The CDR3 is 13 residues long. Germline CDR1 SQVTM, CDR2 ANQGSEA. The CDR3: CSVDGTETYEQYF. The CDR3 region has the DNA TGCAGCGTTGATGGGACGGAGACCTACGAGCAGTACTTC.

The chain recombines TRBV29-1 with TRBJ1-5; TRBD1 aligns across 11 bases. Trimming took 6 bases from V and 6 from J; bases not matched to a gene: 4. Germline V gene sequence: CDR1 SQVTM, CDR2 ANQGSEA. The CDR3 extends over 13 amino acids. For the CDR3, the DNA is TGCAGCGTGGCCGGGACAGGGGGTCAGCCCCAGCATTTT. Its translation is CSVAGTGGQPQHF.

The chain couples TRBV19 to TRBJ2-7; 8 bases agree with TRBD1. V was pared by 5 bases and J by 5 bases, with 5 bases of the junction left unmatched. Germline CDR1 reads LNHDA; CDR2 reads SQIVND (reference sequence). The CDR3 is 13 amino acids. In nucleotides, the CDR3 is TGTGCCAGTAGTGTCTCGACAGGGGACGAGCAGTACTTC. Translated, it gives CASSVSTGDEQYF.

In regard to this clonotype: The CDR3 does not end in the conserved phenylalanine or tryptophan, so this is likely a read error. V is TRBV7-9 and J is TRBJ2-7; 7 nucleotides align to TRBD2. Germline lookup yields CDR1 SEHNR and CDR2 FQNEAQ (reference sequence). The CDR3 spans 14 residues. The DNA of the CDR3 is TGTGCCAGCAGCCTAGCGGATAGCTCCTACGAGCAGTACTTA. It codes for CASSLADSSYEQYL.

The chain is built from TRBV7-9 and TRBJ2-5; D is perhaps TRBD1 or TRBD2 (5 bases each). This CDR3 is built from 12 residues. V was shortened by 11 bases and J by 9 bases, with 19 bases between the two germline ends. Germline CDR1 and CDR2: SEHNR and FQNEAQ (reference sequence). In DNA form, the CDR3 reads TGTGCCTGGAGGCTCCTTACAGGTGCCCAGTACTTC. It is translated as CAWRLLTGAQYF.

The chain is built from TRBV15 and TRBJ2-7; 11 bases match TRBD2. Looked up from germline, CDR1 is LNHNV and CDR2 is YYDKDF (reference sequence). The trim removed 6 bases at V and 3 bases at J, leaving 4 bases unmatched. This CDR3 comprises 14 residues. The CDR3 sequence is CATSTGTSGYEQYF. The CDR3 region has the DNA TGTGCCACCAGTACCGGGACTAGCGGCTACGAGCAGTACTTC.

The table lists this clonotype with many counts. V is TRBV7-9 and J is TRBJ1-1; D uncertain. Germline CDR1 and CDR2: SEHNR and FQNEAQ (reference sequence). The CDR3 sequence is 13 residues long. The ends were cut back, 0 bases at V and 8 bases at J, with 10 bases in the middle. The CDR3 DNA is TGTGCCAGCAGCTTAGCCTGGGAGGAGGAAGCTTTCTTT. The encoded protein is CASSLAWEEEAFF. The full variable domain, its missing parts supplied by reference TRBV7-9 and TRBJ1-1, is DTGVSQNPRHKITKRGQNVTFRCDPISEHNRLYWYRQTLGQGPEFLTYFQNEAQLEKSRLLSDRFSAERPKGSFSTLEIQRTEQGDSAMYLCASSLAWEEEAFFGQGTRLTVV.

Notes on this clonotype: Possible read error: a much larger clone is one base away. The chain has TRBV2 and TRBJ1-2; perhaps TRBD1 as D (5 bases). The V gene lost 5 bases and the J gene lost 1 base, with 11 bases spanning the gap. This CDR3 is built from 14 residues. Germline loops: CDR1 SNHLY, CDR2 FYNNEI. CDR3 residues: CASSIHRNNYGYTF. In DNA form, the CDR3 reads TGTGCCAGCAGTATACACAGGAATAACTATGGCTACACCTTC.

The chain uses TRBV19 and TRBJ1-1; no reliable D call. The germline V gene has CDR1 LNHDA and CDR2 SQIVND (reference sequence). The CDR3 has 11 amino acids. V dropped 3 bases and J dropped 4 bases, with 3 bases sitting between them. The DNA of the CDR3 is TGTGCCAGTAGTATTTTCACTGAAGCTTTCTTT. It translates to CASSIFTEAFF.

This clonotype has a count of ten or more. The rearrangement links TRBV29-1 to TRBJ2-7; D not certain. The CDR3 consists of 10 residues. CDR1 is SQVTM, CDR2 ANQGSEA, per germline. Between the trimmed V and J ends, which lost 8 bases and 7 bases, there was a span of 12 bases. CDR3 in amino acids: CSTLGREQYF. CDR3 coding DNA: TGCAGCACGCTGGGTAGGGAGCAGTACTTC.

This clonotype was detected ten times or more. CDR3 nucleotides: TGTGCCAGCATGAGGGGAGAGACCCAGTACTTC. Translated: CASMRGETQYF. V is TRBV7-9 and J is TRBJ2-5, with D perhaps assigned TRBD1 or TRBD2 (5 bases each). CDR1 and CDR2 (germline): SEHNR, FQNEAQ (reference sequence). V shed 7 bases and J shed 4 bases, with 7 bases lying between them. This CDR3 has 11 residues.

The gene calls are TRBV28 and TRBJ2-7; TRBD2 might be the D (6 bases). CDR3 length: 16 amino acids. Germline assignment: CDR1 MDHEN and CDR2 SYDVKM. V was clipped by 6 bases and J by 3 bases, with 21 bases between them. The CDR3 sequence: CASSYPPLEGGYEQYF. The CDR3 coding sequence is TGTGCCAGCAGCTACCCTCCGCTGGAGGGAGGCTACGAGCAGTACTTC.

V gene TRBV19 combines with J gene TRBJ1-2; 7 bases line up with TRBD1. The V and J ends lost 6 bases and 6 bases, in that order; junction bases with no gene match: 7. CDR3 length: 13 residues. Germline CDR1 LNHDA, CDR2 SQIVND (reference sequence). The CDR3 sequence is CASSPSQGDGYTF. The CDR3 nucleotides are TGTGCCAGTAGCCCATCCCAGGGGGATGGCTACACCTTC.

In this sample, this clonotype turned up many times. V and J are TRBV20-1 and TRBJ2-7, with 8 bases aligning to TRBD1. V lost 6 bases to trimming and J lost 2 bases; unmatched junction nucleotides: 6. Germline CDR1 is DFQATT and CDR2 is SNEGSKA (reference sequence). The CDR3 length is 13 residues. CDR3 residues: CSATRTGPYEQYF. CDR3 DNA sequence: TGCAGTGCCACGAGGACAGGGCCCTACGAGCAGTACTTC.

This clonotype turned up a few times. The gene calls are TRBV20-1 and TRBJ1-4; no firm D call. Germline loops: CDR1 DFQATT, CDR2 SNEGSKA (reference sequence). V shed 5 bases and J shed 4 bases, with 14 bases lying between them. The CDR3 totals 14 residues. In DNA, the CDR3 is TGCAGTGCTCCCAGTCGGGGTTTTAATGAAAAACTGTTTTTT. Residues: CSAPSRGFNEKLFF.

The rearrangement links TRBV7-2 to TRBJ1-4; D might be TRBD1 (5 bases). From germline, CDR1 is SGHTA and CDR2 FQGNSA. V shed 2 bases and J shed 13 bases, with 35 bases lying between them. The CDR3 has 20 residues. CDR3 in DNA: TGTGCCAGCAGCTTAAGCGAGACAGAAATGATTGCAGCAACCCGGGCGGGACTGTTTTTT. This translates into CASSLSETEMIAATRAGLFF.